This is a list of T cell receptor beta chains from one sample in a study of tumor-infiltrating lymphocytes in primary liver carcinoma. MiXCR, run by TCRdb on the multiplex PCR reads, gives a single entry per CDR3 protein. The data hold around 37,000 distinct CDR3 sequences, with roughly 74% observed a single time. Material for sequencing was tumor-adjacent normal liver tissue. The receptor source for this set is a man between 40 and 49 years old with primary liver carcinoma and hepatitis B virus infection. The CDR3 runs from the conserved cysteine through the conserved F or W.

>TRBJ1-2|16|TRBV6-1
CASSPRTVVNSYGYTF
>TRBJ1-1|15|TRBV11-2
CASIPSLNLDTEAFF
>TRBJ2-3|12|TRBV11-2
CPSSVGVDTQYF
>TRBJ2-7|14|TRBV11-2
CAGNSNRNSHEQCF
>TRBJ2-2|17|TRBV5-1
CTSSLAIGLASTGELFF
>TRBJ2-7|15|TRBV28
CASSLWGGNMVEQYF
>TRBJ2-1|14|TRBV6-2/TRBV6-3
CASRLAGGPGEQFF
>TRBJ1-1|13|TRBV11-3
CAGSTRQGAEAFF
>TRBJ2-1|13|TRBV5-4
CASSLDIAGVQFF
>TRBJ2-7|14|TRBV7-2
CASSVRYGTSEQYF
>TRBJ2-1|17|TRBV5-5
CTSSRALGLAGEDEQFF
>TRBJ1-3|14|TRBV5-4
CTSNLWGQSNTIYF
>TRBJ2-2|16|TRBV28
CASSSRCGKHTGELFF
>TRBJ1-2|14|TRBV7-9
CASRWDRGFHGYTF
>TRBJ2-7|15|TRBV10-2
CVSSDSRGLPYEQYF
>TRBJ1-1|14|TRBV5-4
CSSRYGQGTIEAFF
>TRBJ1-1|11|TRBV29-1
CSVIKNTEAFF
>TRBJ2-7|15|TRBV10-3
CAISDRLRRVYEQYF
>TRBJ1-3|14|TRBV5-1
CASSLTGPGNTTYF
>TRBJ2-7|11|TRBV10-2
CASRETYEQYF
>TRBJ1-1|17|TRBV13
CVSSLILGRRGNTEAFF
>TRBJ1-6|15|TRBV5-6
CASSPRAPVNSPLHF
>TRBJ2-5|14|TRBV7-9
CASILSRGEETQYF
>TRBJ2-1|13|TRBV29-1
CHAQGLGGDEQFF
>TRBJ1-4|13|TRBV28
CASVRTGGGKLFF
>TRBJ1-2|12|TRBV6-1
CASSAPLYGHTF
>TRBJ1-1|12|TRBV7-9
CVSSTLDSQAFF
>TRBJ1-5|13|TRBV12-3/TRBV12-4
CASSLTWDQPQHF
>TRBJ2-2|16|TRBV7-9
CASSLVLQAWTGELFF
>TRBJ2-1|13|TRBV11-2
CPGSLGLAGEQFF
>TRBJ1-1|12|TRBV29-1
CSVRWGAAEALF
>TRBJ2-1|16|TRBV6-2/TRBV6-3
CVTSPRISGRANEQFF
>TRBJ2-3|18|TRBV10-3
CVINASSMTRGGTDTQYF
>TRBJ2-5|14|TRBV20-1
CSARDGGQQETQYF
>TRBJ2-3|15|TRBV29-1
CSVVRGAGITDTQYF
>TRBJ2-5|11|TRBV29-1
CIAAVQETRYF
>TRBJ2-1|14|TRBV4-1
CASSQVEGWNKRFF
>TRBJ2-3|15|TRBV15
CASCRDTGGADTQYF
>TRBJ1-5|14|TRBV7-9
CASSSTGVHQPQHF
>TRBJ2-1|15|TRBV10-2
CASSEVLAGDLEQFF
>TRBJ1-1|15|TRBV5-5
CASSHGGEQYTEAFF
>TRBJ2-2|15|TRBV5-5
CASSRAYANTGELFF
>TRBJ1-6|15|TRBV7-8
CASSLSQGSNSPLHF
>TRBJ2-7|14|TRBV6-2/TRBV6-3
CASSSLLADHEQYF
>TRBJ2-7|16|TRBV7-3
CASSPKSRRVSYEQYF
>TRBJ2-1|14|TRBV20-1
CSARSGTGGNEQFF
>TRBJ2-3|12|TRBV29-1
CNGWWYTDTQYF
>TRBJ2-4|16|TRBV4-3
CASSQDGNLAKSIQYF
>TRBJ1-2|16|TRBV7-9
CASSLATEGTAYGYTF
>TRBJ2-1|15|TRBV11-1
CASRDSSSSFNGQFF
>TRBJ1-5|14|TRBV28
CAIWDRDGNQAQHF
>TRBJ2-1|17|TRBV12-3/TRBV12-4
CASSLKPRLAATNEQFF